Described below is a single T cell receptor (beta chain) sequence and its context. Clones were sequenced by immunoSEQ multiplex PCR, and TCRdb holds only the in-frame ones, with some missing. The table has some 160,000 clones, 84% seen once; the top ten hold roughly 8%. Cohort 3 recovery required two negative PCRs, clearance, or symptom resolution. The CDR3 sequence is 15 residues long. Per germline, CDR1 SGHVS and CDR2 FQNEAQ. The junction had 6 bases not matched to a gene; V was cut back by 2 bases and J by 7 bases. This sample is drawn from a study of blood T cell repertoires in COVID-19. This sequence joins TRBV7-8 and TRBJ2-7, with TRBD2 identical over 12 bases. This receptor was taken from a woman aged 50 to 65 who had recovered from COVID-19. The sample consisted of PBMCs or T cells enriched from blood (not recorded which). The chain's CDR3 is CASSLSSSGRVEQYF. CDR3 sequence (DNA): TGTGCCAGCAGCTTAAGCTCTAGCGGGAGGGTTGAGCAGTACTTC.